Below, 8 T cell receptor beta chains from the same sample are listed, as sequenced in a study of blood T cell repertoires in COVID-19 (dated by TCRdb to 2020 to 2022). The library relied on the immunoSEQ multiplex PCR assay. The table comes from immuneACCESS by way of TCRdb, which keeps in-frame sequences with V and J called. Part of the clones is missing from these tables; in studies checked, under half for an unresolved V gene and the rest for unknown reasons. Within this sample are 85,000 to 95,000 clones, with about 83% of them counted one time only. The ten largest clones take up 25% of the sample. Sample: peripheral blood. These receptors were taken from a human donor in a cohort sampled during active COVID-19.

This chain joins TRBV6-6 and TRBJ2-5; 10 nucleotides line up with TRBD1. Germline lookup yields CDR1 MNHNY and CDR2 SVGAGI (reference sequence). This CDR3 has 15 amino acids. With V trimmed by 6 bases and J by 5 bases, 9 bases remained unmatched. The chain's CDR3 is CASRNSGQGPETQYF. In DNA form, the CDR3 reads TGTGCCAGCAGGAACTCGGGACAGGGGCCCGAGACCCAGTACTTC.

This chain connects TRBV11-2 to TRBJ1-4; TRBD1 agrees at 10 bases. The CDR3 sequence is 15 residues long. Germline CDR1 and CDR2: SGHAT and FQNNGV. The V gene end was trimmed by 1 base and the J gene end by 5 bases; junction bases not matched to a gene: 1. The CDR3 sequence is CASSLVTGGNEKLFF. In nucleotides, the CDR3 is TGTGCCAGCAGCTTAGTGACAGGGGGCAATGAAAAACTGTTTTTT.

This chain uses TRBV27 with TRBJ1-1, with D possibly being TRBD1 (5 bases). V was shortened by 4 bases and J by 0 bases, with 9 bases between the two germline ends. Germline CDR1 is MNHEY and CDR2 is SMNVEV (reference sequence). The CDR3 loop spans 14 amino acids. Written as DNA, the CDR3 is TGTGCCAGCAGTTCACAAGGGGTGAACACTGAAGCTTTCTTT. Translation gives CASSSQGVNTEAFF.

In DNA, the CDR3 is TGTGCCACCAGCAGAGATCTGGGGGGACAGGACAATCAGCCCCAGCATTTT. This translates into CATSRDLGGQDNQPQHF. V gene TRBV15 combines with J gene TRBJ1-5; TRBD1 agrees at 8 bases. Trimming took 0 bases from V and 3 from J; bases not matched to a gene: 7. The germline CDR1 and CDR2 sequences are LNHNV and YYDKDF (reference sequence). The CDR3 consists of 17 residues. Full variable domain (rest looked up from reference TRBV15 and TRBJ1-5): DAMVIQNPRYQVTQFGKPVTLSCSQTLNHNVMYWYQQKSSQAPKLLFHYYDKDFNNEADTPDNFQSRRPNTSFCFLDIRSPGLGDTAMYLCATSRDLGGQDNQPQHFGDGTRLSIL.

This rearrangement joins TRBV9 to TRBJ1-1; D gene unclear. The V and J ends lost 0 bases and 1 base respectively, with 7 bases between them. This CDR3 region has 14 residues. The germline V gene has CDR1 SGDLS and CDR2 YYNGEE. CDR3 nucleotide sequence: TGTGCCAGCAGCGTAGCATGGCAGAACACTGAAGCTTTCTTT. It translates to CASSVAWQNTEAFF. The full variable domain, in which reference TRBV9 and TRBJ1-1 provide the parts outside the CDR3, is DSGVTQTPKHLITATGQRVTLRCSPRSGDLSVYWYQQSLDQGLQFLIQYYNGEERAKGNILERFSAQQFPDLHSELNLSSLELGDSALYFCASSVAWQNTEAFFGQGTRLTVV.

The chain employs TRBV5-4 and TRBJ1-1, with 7 bases aligning to TRBD1. The junction had 5 bases not matched to a gene; V was cut back by 4 bases and J by 2 bases. CDR1 is SGHNT, CDR2 YYREEE, per germline (reference sequence). This CDR3 is 14 amino acids long. The chain's CDR3 is CASSRDSFNTEAFF. CDR3 sequence (DNA): TGTGCCAGCAGCCGGGACAGCTTTAACACTGAAGCTTTCTTT. Full variable domain (missing parts from reference TRBV5-4 and TRBJ1-1): ETGVTQSPTHLIKTRGQQVTLRCSSQSGHNTVSWYQQALGQGPQFIFQYYREEENGRGNFPPRFSGLQFPNYSSELNVNALELDDSALYLCASSRDSFNTEAFFGQGTRLTVV.

The V and J genes are TRBV6-5 and TRBJ2-3; D is unresolved. With 0 bases removed from V and 4 bases from J, the gap between germline ends came to 11 bases. Germline CDR1 and CDR2: MNHEY and SVGAGI. The CDR3 length is 15 residues. Here the CDR3 reads CASSYSWVGADTQYF. The CDR3 bases are TGTGCCAGCAGTTACTCTTGGGTGGGCGCAGATACGCAGTATTTT.

This rearrangement joins TRBV10-3 to TRBJ2-7; TRBD2 agrees at 13 bases. Germline V gives CDR1 ENHRY, CDR2 SYGVKD. With V trimmed by 5 bases and J by 3 bases, 4 bases remained unmatched. This CDR3 spans 15 amino acids. The CDR3, as DNA: TGTGCCATCAGTCAGACTAGCGGGGGGAGCTACGAGCAGTACTTC. Its translation is CAISQTSGGSYEQYF.